This T cell receptor beta chain comes out of a study of blood T cell repertoires in COVID-19. Overall study context: Specimens from acute and convalescent COVID-19 originated in the United States, Italy and Spain.

Generated by immunoSEQ multiplex PCR, the TCRdb table keeps only in-frame clones and is missing some. The table shows about 140,000 clones, with roughly 85% occurring only once. Sample: PBMCs or T cells enriched from blood (not recorded which). This sequence was found in a woman aged 50 to 65 who had recovered from COVID-19.

The CDR3 coding sequence is TGTGCCAGCTCACCCCCTCCGGGAGATACGCAGTATTTT. It is translated as CASSPPPGDTQYF. The V and J genes are TRBV18 and TRBJ2-3; D remains unclear. The CDR3 loop spans 13 amino acids. V shed 3 bases and J shed 5 bases, with 9 bases lying between them. The germline V gene has CDR1 KGHSH and CDR2 LQKENI.